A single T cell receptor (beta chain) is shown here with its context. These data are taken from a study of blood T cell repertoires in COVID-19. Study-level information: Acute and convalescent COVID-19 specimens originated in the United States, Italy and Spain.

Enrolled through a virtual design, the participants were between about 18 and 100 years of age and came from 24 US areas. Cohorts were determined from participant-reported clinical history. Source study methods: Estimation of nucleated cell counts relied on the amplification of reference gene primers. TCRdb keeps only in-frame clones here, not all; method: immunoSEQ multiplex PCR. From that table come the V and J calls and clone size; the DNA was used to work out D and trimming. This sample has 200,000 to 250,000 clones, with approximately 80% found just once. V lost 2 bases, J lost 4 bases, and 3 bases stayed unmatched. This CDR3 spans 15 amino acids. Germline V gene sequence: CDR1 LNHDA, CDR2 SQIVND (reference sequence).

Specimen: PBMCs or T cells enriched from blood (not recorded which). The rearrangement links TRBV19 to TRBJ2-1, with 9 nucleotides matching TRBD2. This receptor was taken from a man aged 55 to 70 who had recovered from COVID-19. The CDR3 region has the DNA TGTGCCAGTAGTATAACTCTAGCGGGGTACAATGAGCAGTTCTTC. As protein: CASSITLAGYNEQFF.